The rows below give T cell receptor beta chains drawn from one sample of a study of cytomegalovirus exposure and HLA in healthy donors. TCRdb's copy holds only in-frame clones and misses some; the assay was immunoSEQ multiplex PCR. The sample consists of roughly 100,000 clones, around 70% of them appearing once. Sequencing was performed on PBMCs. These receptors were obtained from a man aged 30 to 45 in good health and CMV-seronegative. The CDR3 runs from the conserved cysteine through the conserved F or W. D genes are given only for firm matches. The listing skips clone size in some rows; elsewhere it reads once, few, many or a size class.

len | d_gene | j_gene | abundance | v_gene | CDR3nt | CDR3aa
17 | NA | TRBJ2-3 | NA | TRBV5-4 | TGTGCCAGCAGCTCCCGTGTTGGCGGACACAGCACAGATACGCAGTATTTT | CASSSRVGGHSTDTQYF
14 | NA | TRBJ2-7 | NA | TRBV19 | TGTGCCAGTAGTATTTCCGGGAGCGACTACGAGCAGTACTTC | CASSISGSDYEQYF
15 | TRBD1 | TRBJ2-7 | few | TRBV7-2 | TGTGCCAGCATCCCCAGCGGGACAGGGAGGTACGAGCAGTACTTC | CASIPSGTGRYEQYF
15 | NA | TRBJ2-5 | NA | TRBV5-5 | TGTGCCAGCAGCTTGCCGGCGGTTAGGCGAGAGACCCAGTACTTC | CASSLPAVRRETQYF
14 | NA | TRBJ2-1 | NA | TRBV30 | TGTGCCTGGACCCCTGGGGCGACAAACAATGAGCAGTTCTTC | CAWTPGATNNEQFF
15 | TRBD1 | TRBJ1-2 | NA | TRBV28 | TGTGCCAGCAGTTCCCGGGGACAGGGGGTCTATGGCTACACCTTC | CASSSRGQGVYGYTF
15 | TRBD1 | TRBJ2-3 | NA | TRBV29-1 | TGCAGCGTCGCCTCCGGGACAGGGTCGGCAGATACGCAGTATTTT | CSVASGTGSADTQYF
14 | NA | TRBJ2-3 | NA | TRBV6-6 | TGTGCCAGCAGTGCACAAGTCCGCACAGATACGCAGTATTTT | CASSAQVRTDTQYF
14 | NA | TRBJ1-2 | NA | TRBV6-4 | TGTGCCAGCACCACCTTCCCAGGGGCCTTTGGCTACACCTTC | CASTTFPGAFGYTF
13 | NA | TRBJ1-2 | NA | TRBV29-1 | TGCAGCGTGCACCGGACAGTCAACTATGGCTACACCTTC | CSVHRTVNYGYTF
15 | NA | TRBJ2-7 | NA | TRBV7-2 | TGTGCCAGCAGCTTTATGGCCGGGGTCTCCTACGAGCAGTACTTC | CASSFMAGVSYEQYF
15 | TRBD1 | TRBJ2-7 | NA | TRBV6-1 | TGTGCCAGCAGTGCCTCCGGGACAGGGCCCTACGAGCAGTACTTC | CASSASGTGPYEQYF
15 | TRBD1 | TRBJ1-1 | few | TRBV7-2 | TGTGCCAGCAGCTCGGGGGACAGGGTGAACACTGAAGCTTTCTTT | CASSSGDRVNTEAFF
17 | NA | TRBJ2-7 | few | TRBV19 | TGTGCCAGTAGTGCCCTTCGTTCTGACAGGCCTCCTACGGGGCAGTACTTC | CASSALRSDRPPTGQYF
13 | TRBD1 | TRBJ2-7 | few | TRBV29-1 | TGCAGCGTTGATTGGACAGGGATTGGCGAGCAGTACTTC | CSVDWTGIGEQYF
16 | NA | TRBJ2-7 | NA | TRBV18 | TGTGCCAGCTCACCACCCCAAAGATGGAGCTCCTACGAGCAGTACTTC | CASSPPQRWSSYEQYF
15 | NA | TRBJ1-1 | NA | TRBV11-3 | TGTGCCAGCAGCTTAGTGGCAGGGGCGAACACTGAAGCTTTCTTT | CASSLVAGANTEAFF
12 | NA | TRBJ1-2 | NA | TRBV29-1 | TGCAGCGTTGAAGCAGGAAACTATGGCTACACCTTC | CSVEAGNYGYTF
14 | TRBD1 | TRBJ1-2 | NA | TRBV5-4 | TGTGCCAGCAGTTTTGGACAGGGGGCCTATGGCTACACCTTC | CASSFGQGAYGYTF